These 17 T cell receptor beta chains were sequenced from one sample in a study of blood T cells in healthy people across ages. For the second PCR, which ran for about 7 to 12 cycles, a sample-barcoded 5' primer and a J-beta primer mix were used. TCRdb ran MiXCR on the 5' RACE reads and lists one entry per CDR3 protein. The table records over 750,000 distinct CDR3 sequences, around 25% of them present only once. This sample was shared with a second study, whose subject was T cells of mothers and their children.

Sequencing was carried out using blood. These receptors originate from a boy between 10 and 17 years old in good health.

This clonotype was recorded a few times. V and J are TRBV7-9 and TRBJ1-4; weak D call: TRBD1 (5 bases). This CDR3 is 14 amino acids long. The V end lost 2 bases, the J end lost 7 bases, and 11 bases lay between the germline ends. CDR1 SEHNR and CDR2 FQNEAQ come from the germline V gene (reference sequence). The CDR3 coding sequence is TGTGCCAGCAGCTTAAGGCAGGGTGGTGAAAAACTGTTTTTT. The encoded protein is CASSLRQGGEKLFF.

This chain uses TRBV7-2 with TRBJ1-1, with a weak D call TRBD1 (6 bases). The CDR3 totals 14 residues. The germline gives CDR1 SGHTA, CDR2 FQGNSA. V lost 2 bases to trimming and J lost 6 bases, with 13 bases between them. CDR3 sequence reads: CASSLTRGRAEAFF. In DNA, the CDR3 is TGTGCCAGCAGCTTAACCAGGGGAAGGGCTGAAGCTTTCTTT.

This chain links TRBV29-1 with TRBJ2-5; D may be TRBD1 (6 bases). The CDR3 totals 13 residues. Trimming pared 8 bases from V and 1 base from J, leaving 14 bases between. Germline V gene lookup returns CDR1 SQVTM and CDR2 ANQGSEA. The DNA of the CDR3 is TGCAGCCTCACTACAGGGATCCAAGAGACCCAGTACTTC. It translates to CSLTTGIQETQYF.

This clonotype was detected ten times or more. This rearrangement joins TRBV7-2 to TRBJ2-5, with 8 bases fitting TRBD1. Per germline, CDR1 SGHTA and CDR2 FQGNSA. The CDR3 spans 15 residues. Trimming took 3 bases from V and 5 from J; bases not matched to a gene: 8. CDR3 sequence (DNA): TGTGCCAGCAGCTTCTACCAGGGGGCGGGGGAGACCCAGTACTTC. This codes for CASSFYQGAGETQYF.

This clonotype was observed a handful of times. This chain uses TRBV7-3 with TRBJ2-7, with D perhaps matching TRBD2 (5 bases). Per germline, CDR1 SGHTA and CDR2 FQGTGA. V lost 0 bases, J lost 7 bases, and 13 bases lay in between. The CDR3 has 14 amino acids. The CDR3 DNA sequence: TGTGCCAGCAGCTTAACCGGGATAGTCAGTGAGCAGTACTTC. It translates to CASSLTGIVSEQYF.

This clonotype was observed a few times. The chain links TRBV10-3 to TRBJ2-3; 14 bases line up with TRBD2. The V gene's germline CDR1 is ENHRY and CDR2 SYGVKD. The CDR3 totals 16 residues. The J segment lost 4 bases and the V segment lost 3 bases, leaving 3 bases of the junction unmatched. The CDR3 DNA sequence: TGTGCCATCAGTGAACCGGGACTAGCGGGAGCAGATACGCAGTATTTT. It codes for CAISEPGLAGADTQYF.

This chain links TRBV10-3 with TRBJ1-6; D not resolved. The germline V and J ends were trimmed by 3 bases and 10 bases, with 10 bases remaining between them. The CDR3 has 13 amino acids. Germline lookup yields CDR1 ENHRY and CDR2 SYGVKD. DNA of the CDR3: TGTGCCATCAGTGATCGGAGGAGATCACCCCTCCACTTT. Translating it yields CAISDRRRSPLHF.

The J gene is TRBJ2-2, the V gene TRBV5-1; no reliable D call. The CDR3 spans 14 residues. The V and J ends lost 0 bases and 5 bases respectively, with 8 bases between them. Per germline, CDR1 SGHRS and CDR2 YFSETQ. The CDR3 DNA reads TGCGCCAGCAGCTTGGCGGACGGGACCGGGGAGCTGTTTTTT. Protein: CASSLADGTGELFF.

This clonotype showed up many times. This sequence joins TRBV27 and TRBJ2-7; 10 bases align to TRBD2. V was pared by 4 bases and J by 2 bases, with 5 bases of the junction left unmatched. CDR1 is MNHEY, CDR2 SMNVEV, per germline (reference sequence). This CDR3 has 15 amino acids. The CDR3 loop is CASSSPTSGAYEQYF. The DNA for the CDR3 is TGTGCCAGCAGTTCCCCAACTAGCGGGGCCTACGAGCAGTACTTC.

This clonotype has just a few counts. The genes are TRBV15 and TRBJ1-2; D uncertain. Trimming pared 1 base from V and 2 bases from J, leaving 14 bases between. Germline loops: CDR1 LNHNV, CDR2 YYDKDF (reference sequence). The CDR3 runs 16 residues. CDR3 DNA sequence: TGTGCCACCAGCAGAGGTACGGCCGTATGGAACTATGGCTACACCTTC. Protein product: CATSRGTAVWNYGYTF. The whole variable domain, remainder taken from reference TRBV15 and TRBJ1-2, is DAMVIQNPRYQVTQFGKPVTLSCSQTLNHNVMYWYQQKSSQAPKLLFHYYDKDFNNEADTPDNFQSRRPNTSFCFLDIRSPGLGDTAMYLCATSRGTAVWNYGYTFGSGTRLTVV.

This clonotype has just one count. This chain uses TRBV7-2 with TRBJ2-2; 8 bases match TRBD2. Germline V CDR1 and CDR2: SGHTA, FQGNSA. J gave up 3 bases and V 5 bases, and 8 bases lay outside the gene matches. This CDR3 has 16 amino acids. The CDR3 is CASSARRGGDTGELFF. The CDR3 region has the DNA TGTGCCAGCAGCGCTCGACGGGGGGGCGACACCGGGGAGCTGTTTTTT.

This clonotype occurred a few times. The CDR3 loop reads CASSGHGAKNIQYF. The CDR3 DNA reads TGTGCCAGCAGCGGGCACGGGGCCAAAAACATTCAGTACTTC. V and J are TRBV9 and TRBJ2-4; D is uncertain. The CDR3 length is 14 residues. CDR1 and CDR2 (germline): SGDLS, YYNGEE. V shed 3 bases and J shed 1 base, with 8 bases lying between them.

The gene calls are TRBV6-5 and TRBJ1-4; D is ambiguous. Trimming removed 5 bases at V and 6 bases at J, with 13 bases between. CDR3 length equals 14 residues. The germline gives CDR1 MNHEY, CDR2 SVGAGI. CDR3 sequence reads: CASSAGEKDEKLFF. Here the CDR3 DNA reads TGTGCCAGCAGTGCCGGGGAGAAAGATGAAAAACTGTTTTTT.

This clonotype was counted only a few times. The chain couples TRBV7-6 to TRBJ2-5, with TRBD2 matching over 16 bases. The CDR3 loop spans 18 amino acids. The V segment lost 5 bases and the J segment 5 bases; nucleotides outside the gene matches: 11. Germline V CDR1 and CDR2: SGHVS, FNYEAQ. CDR3 loop: CASSQGLAGGPIIETQYF. DNA for the CDR3: TGTGCCAGCAGCCAGGGACTAGCGGGAGGGCCGATAATTGAGACCCAGTACTTC.

This clonotype has just a few counts. The CDR3 is CASSQATSGSGEQYF. CDR3 coding DNA: TGTGCCAGCAGCCAAGCGACTAGCGGGAGTGGCGAGCAGTACTTC. The chain uses TRBV3-1 and TRBJ2-7, with 12 bases lining up with TRBD2. V was clipped by 1 base and J by 6 bases; unmatched bases: 4. Germline-derived CDR1 and CDR2 are LGHDT and YNNKEL (reference sequence). The CDR3 spans 15 residues.

The chain has TRBV29-1 and TRBJ2-1; TRBD1 aligns across 8 bases. This CDR3 region has 15 residues. CDR1 is SQVTM and CDR2 is ANQGSEA in the germline V gene. The CDR3 DNA follows: TGCAGTATGACCCTTTACCAGGGGGCAGGGGATGAGCAGTTCTTC. Translating it yields CSMTLYQGAGDEQFF.

The chain combines TRBV27 with TRBJ2-2, with TRBD2 identical over 10 bases. The V gene end was trimmed by 5 bases and the J gene end by 0 bases; junction bases not matched to a gene: 3. The CDR3 spans 16 residues. Germline V gene lookup returns CDR1 MNHEY and CDR2 SMNVEV (reference sequence). The CDR3 spells CASSPGLAPNTGELFF. As DNA, the CDR3 is TGTGCCAGCAGTCCGGGACTAGCGCCGAACACCGGGGAGCTGTTTTTT.